Below, 18 T cell receptor beta chains from the same sample are listed, as sequenced in a study of CD8+CD57+ T cells in acquired aplastic anemia. The template for TCR beta VDJ and CDR3 sequence profiling was genomic DNA. TCRdb redid the calling of the reads with MiXCR, one entry per CDR3 protein. The sample lists some 200,000 distinct CDR3 sequences; about half were seen once. The authors sequenced patients whose flow cytometry had shown CD8+CD57+ cell expansion. The sample consisted of sorted CD4+, CD8+, or CD8+CD57+ T cells (not recorded which) from PBMCs. The receptors here all came from a human donor with aplastic anemia.

In this sample, this clonotype turned up many times. The V and J genes are TRBV19 and TRBJ2-7, with 12 bases matching TRBD1. After removal of 5 bases from V and 6 bases from J, the junction contained 2 bases not matched to a gene. There are 13 residues in the CDR3. Germline CDR1 reads LNHDA; CDR2 reads SQIVND (reference sequence). CDR3 residues: CASSRDRGREQYF. As DNA, the CDR3 is TGTGCCAGTAGTCGGGACAGGGGGCGCGAGCAGTACTTC.

In its sample, this clonotype was seen many times. The rearrangement joins TRBV7-3 to TRBJ2-2; D is unclear. This CDR3 contains 13 residues. Germline V CDR1 and CDR2: SGHTA, FQGTGA. V lost 7 bases, J lost 7 bases, and 13 bases lay in between. The CDR3 here is CASTIGALGELFF. DNA of the CDR3: TGTGCCAGCACTATCGGAGCTCTCGGGGAGCTGTTTTTT.

This clonotype was counted at least ten times. This sequence joins TRBV20-1 and TRBJ1-1; 9 bases are a match to TRBD1. This CDR3 is built from 14 residues. V lost 5 bases, J lost 4 bases, and 8 bases stayed unmatched. From germline, CDR1 is DFQATT and CDR2 SNEGSKA (reference sequence). The DNA for the CDR3 is TGCAGTGCTTTACAGGGGGCGTCGGGCACTGAAGCTTTCTTT. It is translated as CSALQGASGTEAFF.

Note on this clonotype: This could be a read error, since a much larger clone is one nucleotide away. This rearrangement joins TRBV20-1 to TRBJ2-4; D is perhaps TRBD1 or TRBD2 (6 bases each). The length of the CDR3 is 15 residues. CDR1 and CDR2 (germline): DFQATT, SNEGSKA (reference sequence). V lost 3 bases and J 6 bases, leaving 18 bases between the germline ends. CDR3 sequence reads: CSARPPRGAGNIQYF. Here the CDR3 DNA reads TGCAGTGCTAGGCCCCCGAGGGGGGCGGGAAACATTCAGTACTTC.

This clonotype has only one observation. The rearrangement joins TRBV15 to TRBJ2-1; 7 bases are a match to TRBD2. CDR1 LNHNV and CDR2 YYDKDF come from the germline V gene (reference sequence). Trimming at V came to 1 base and at J to 8 bases, leaving 11 bases not matched to a gene. This CDR3 spans 16 amino acids. CDR3 DNA sequence: TGTGCCACCAGCAGAGCGGGGGGAGTGGGCGGGCATGAGCAGTTCTTC. Amino acids: CATSRAGGVGGHEQFF. The complete variable domain, with remaining parts taken from reference TRBV15 and TRBJ2-1, reads DAMVIQNPRYQVTQFGKPVTLSCSQTLNHNVMYWYQQKSSQAPKLLFHYYDKDFNNEADTPDNFQSRRPNTSFCFLDIRSPGLGDTAMYLCATSRAGGVGGHEQFFGPGTRLTVL.

The genes are TRBV20-1 and TRBJ1-2, with TRBD1 matching over 9 bases. V shed 7 bases, J shed 4 bases, and the junction held 13 bases outside the gene matches. The CDR3 length is 15 residues. Germline-derived CDR1 and CDR2 are DFQATT and SNEGSKA (reference sequence). The CDR3 spells CSGSDRGGLGYGYTF. CDR3 coding DNA: TGCAGTGGATCGGACAGGGGAGGGCTCGGCTATGGCTACACCTTC.

The chain uses TRBV7-9 and TRBJ1-3; perhaps TRBD1 as D (6 bases). The CDR3 runs to 14 residues. Germline V gene sequence: CDR1 SEHNR, CDR2 FQNEAQ (reference sequence). The V and J ends lost 5 bases and 2 bases respectively, with 10 bases between them. CDR3 DNA: TGTGCCAGCAGCCAGGGGACACCTGGAAACACCATATATTTT. Its protein product is CASSQGTPGNTIYF. Supplemented by reference TRBV7-9 and TRBJ1-3, the full variable domain reads DTGVSQNPRHKITKRGQNVTFRCDPISEHNRLYWYRQTLGQGPEFLTYFQNEAQLEKSRLLSDRFSAERPKGSFSTLEIQRTEQGDSAMYLCASSQGTPGNTIYFGEGSWLTVV.

The chain links TRBV12-3 or TRBV12-4 to TRBJ2-1, with D possibly matching TRBD1 (5 bases). The V and J ends lost 6 bases and 7 bases respectively, with 10 bases between them. The CDR3 spans 12 residues. The chain's CDR3 is CASSYKGNEQFF. DNA for the CDR3: TGTGCCAGCAGCTACAAGGGGAATGAGCAGTTCTTC.

In this sample, this clonotype turned up a few times. The genes are TRBV5-1 and TRBJ2-6, with 10 positions matching TRBD1. The CDR3 loop spans 19 amino acids. With 1 base clipped from V and 0 bases from J, the junction kept 7 bases outside the gene matches. Germline values: CDR1 SGHRS, CDR2 YFSETQ. DNA of the CDR3: TGCGCCAGCAGCTTGCACGGGACAGGGGCGTTCTCTGGGGCCAACGTCCTGACTTTC. It translates to CASSLHGTGAFSGANVLTF.

This clonotype was picked up a small number of times. A clone one base away is much larger, so this may be a read error. The J gene is TRBJ1-1, the V gene TRBV11-2; no definite D call. V shed 1 base and J shed 4 bases, with 10 bases lying between them. The CDR3 covers 14 residues. Germline CDR1 is SGHAT and CDR2 is FQNNGV. CDR3 residues: CASSLVGISTEAFF. CDR3 sequence (DNA): TGTGCCAGCAGCTTAGTAGGGATCAGCACTGAAGCTTTCTTT. The full variable domain, with the rest looked up from reference TRBV11-2 and TRBJ1-1, is EAGVAQSPRYKIIEKRQSVAFWCNPISGHATLYWYQQILGQGPKLLIQFQNNGVVDDSQLPKDRFSAERLKGVDSTLKIQPAKLEDSAVYLCASSLVGISTEAFFGQGTRLTVV.

This clonotype has at least ten counts. This chain links TRBV6-5 with TRBJ1-6, with unresolved D. CDR3 length: 18 amino acids. Germline loops: CDR1 MNHEY, CDR2 SVGAGI. With 6 bases removed from V and 2 bases from J, the gap between germline ends came to 20 bases. The CDR3 protein is CASSHTDLGTPYNSPLHF. The CDR3 DNA is TGTGCCAGCAGCCATACCGACCTGGGTACGCCCTATAATTCACCCCTCCACTTT.

The table lists this clonotype with many counts. V is TRBV5-1 and J is TRBJ2-3; no firm D call. V dropped 0 bases and J dropped 0 bases, with 5 bases sitting between them. CDR1 is SGHRS, CDR2 YFSETQ, per germline. The CDR3 runs 14 residues. For the CDR3, the DNA is TGCGCCAGCAGCTTGGGTAGCAGCACAGATACGCAGTATTTT. It yields the protein CASSLGSSTDTQYF.

The J gene is TRBJ2-6, the V gene TRBV20-1, with 10 nucleotides matching TRBD2. Unmatched junction bases numbered 2, after V lost 1 base and J lost 2 bases. Looked up from germline, CDR1 is DFQATT and CDR2 is SNEGSKA (reference sequence). The CDR3 spans 16 residues. CDR3 nucleotides: TGCAGTGCTAGAGTCAGCGGGGGGGCTGGGGCCAACGTCCTGACTTTC. Residues: CSARVSGGAGANVLTF.

The chain links TRBV9 to TRBJ2-2; no reliable D call. The CDR3 is made up of 11 amino acids. V lost 5 bases to trimming and J lost 6 bases, with 5 bases between them. Germline lookup yields CDR1 SGDLS and CDR2 YYNGEE. CDR3 DNA sequence: TGTGCCAGCAGGCCATCCGGGGAGCTGTTTTTT. Translation: CASRPSGELFF.

This clonotype was recorded many times. J is TRBJ2-5 and V is TRBV25-1; 9 bases align to TRBD1. CDR1 and CDR2 (germline): MGHDK, SYGVNS. Trimming removed 4 bases from V and 5 bases from J; junction bases left unmatched: 8. The CDR3 covers 15 residues. CDR3 DNA sequence: TGTGCCAGCAGTGCTGGGACAGGGAGGGTGGAGACCCAGTACTTC. Protein product: CASSAGTGRVETQYF.

The V call is TRBV29-1, the J call TRBJ2-1; tentative D call: TRBD1 (5 bases). The CDR3 spans 12 residues. Germline V gives CDR1 SQVTM, CDR2 ANQGSEA. The V end was cut by 1 base, the J end by 5 bases, with 6 bases between. The CDR3 sequence: CSVEGQNNEQFF. The CDR3 DNA is TGCAGCGTTGAAGGACAGAACAATGAGCAGTTCTTC.

The rearrangement joins TRBV2 to TRBJ1-2, with D perhaps matching TRBD1 (5 bases). Germline CDR1 reads SNHLY; CDR2 reads FYNNEI. V lost 1 base, J lost 4 bases, and 10 bases lay in between. The CDR3 totals 14 residues. DNA for the CDR3: TGTGCCAGCAGTGAAGGGGTAGGGGCCTATGGCTACACCTTC. Translated, it gives CASSEGVGAYGYTF.

This clonotype has at least ten counts. The chain couples TRBV2 to TRBJ1-1; D possibly corresponds to TRBD1 (6 bases). Trimming stripped 3 bases from V and 6 bases from J, with 8 bases between. This CDR3 spans 12 amino acids. Per the germline V gene, CDR1 is SNHLY and CDR2 is FYNNEI. CDR3 sequence: CASSEWTAEAFF. CDR3 DNA sequence: TGTGCCAGCAGTGAGTGGACAGCTGAAGCTTTCTTT.